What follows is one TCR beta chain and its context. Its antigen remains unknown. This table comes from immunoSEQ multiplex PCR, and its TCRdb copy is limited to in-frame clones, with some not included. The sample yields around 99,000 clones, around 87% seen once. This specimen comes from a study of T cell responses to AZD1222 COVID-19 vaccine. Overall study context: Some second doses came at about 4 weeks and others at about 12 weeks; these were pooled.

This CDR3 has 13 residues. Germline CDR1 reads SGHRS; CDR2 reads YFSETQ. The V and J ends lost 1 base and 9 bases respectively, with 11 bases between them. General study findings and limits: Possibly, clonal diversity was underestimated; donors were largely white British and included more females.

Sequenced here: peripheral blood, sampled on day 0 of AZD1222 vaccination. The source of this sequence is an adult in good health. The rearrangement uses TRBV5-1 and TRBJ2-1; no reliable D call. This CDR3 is CASSLSMVGEQFF. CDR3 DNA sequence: TGCGCCAGCAGCTTGAGTATGGTGGGTGAGCAGTTCTTC.